A selection of T cell receptor beta chains follows, all from one sample in a study of blood T cell repertoires in COVID-19. TCRdb's copy holds only in-frame clones and misses some; the assay was immunoSEQ multiplex PCR. The table lists over 150,000 clones, around 90% of them singletons. The sequencing input was PBMCs or T cells enriched from blood (not recorded which). The source of these receptors is a woman younger than 45 who had recovered from COVID-19. CDR3s include the opening cysteine and the closing phenylalanine or tryptophan. A D gene is named only where the DNA matches it firmly. Clone size is shown for a subset of rows, as once, few, many or a class of expanded clone.

j_gene: TRBJ1-5
v_gene: TRBV2
abundance: -
d_gene: TRBD1
CDR3aa: CASSRRQGGNQPQHF
CDR3nt: TGTGCCAGCAGTAGGCGACAGGGGGGCAATCAGCCCCAGCATTTT

j_gene: TRBJ1-1
v_gene: TRBV7-2
abundance: -
d_gene: TRBD1
CDR3aa: CASILDRDRAEAFF
CDR3nt: TGTGCCAGCATCCTGGACAGGGATAGAGCTGAAGCTTTCTTT

j_gene: TRBJ1-2
v_gene: TRBV24-1
abundance: few
d_gene: -
CDR3aa: CATSDPDRPPYYGYTF
CDR3nt: TGTGCCACCAGTGATCCCGACAGGCCTCCCTACTATGGCTACACCTTC

j_gene: TRBJ1-2
v_gene: TRBV19
abundance: once
d_gene: TRBD1
CDR3aa: CASSADRGVAGYTF
CDR3nt: TGTGCCAGTAGTGCGGACAGGGGGGTCGCTGGCTACACCTTC

j_gene: TRBJ2-3
v_gene: TRBV2
abundance: -
d_gene: TRBD2
CDR3aa: CASRVGEGDTQYF
CDR3nt: TGTGCCAGCAGAGTTGGGGAGGGGGATACGCAGTATTTT

j_gene: TRBJ1-6
v_gene: TRBV7-2
abundance: -
d_gene: TRBD1
CDR3aa: CASSLRDRGPYNSPLHF
CDR3nt: TGTGCCAGCAGCTTAAGAGACAGGGGACCCTATAATTCACCCCTCCACTTT

j_gene: TRBJ2-4
v_gene: TRBV4-3
abundance: -
d_gene: TRBD1
CDR3aa: CASSQDRGQGYKNIQYF
CDR3nt: TGCGCCAGCAGCCAAGATCGTGGACAGGGCTACAAAAACATTCAGTACTTC

j_gene: TRBJ2-3
v_gene: TRBV19
abundance: once
d_gene: TRBD2
CDR3aa: CASSTGLAGGQADTQYF
CDR3nt: TGTGCCAGTAGTACGGGACTAGCGGGAGGTCAGGCAGATACGCAGTATTTT

j_gene: TRBJ1-1
v_gene: TRBV6-1
abundance: -
d_gene: -
CDR3aa: CASSEGANTEAFF
CDR3nt: TGTGCCAGCAGTGAAGGGGCCAACACTGAAGCTTTCTTT

j_gene: TRBJ1-3
v_gene: TRBV30
abundance: -
d_gene: TRBD1
CDR3aa: CAWSRDRAGNTIYF
CDR3nt: TGTGCCTGGAGTCGGGACAGAGCTGGAAACACCATATATTTT

j_gene: TRBJ1-5
v_gene: TRBV15
abundance: -
d_gene: TRBD1
CDR3aa: CATSSPGQGARLGNQPQHF
CDR3nt: TGTGCCACCAGCAGTCCGGGACAGGGGGCTAGATTGGGGAATCAGCCCCAGCATTTT

j_gene: TRBJ1-5
v_gene: TRBV7-9
abundance: -
d_gene: -
CDR3aa: CASSLSGEGQPQHF
CDR3nt: TGTGCCAGCAGCTTATCTGGGGAGGGGCAGCCCCAGCATTTT

j_gene: TRBJ2-1
v_gene: TRBV29-1
abundance: -
d_gene: TRBD2
CDR3aa: CSVAGTSGSSYNEQFF
CDR3nt: TGCAGCGTGGCCGGGACTAGCGGAAGCTCCTACAATGAGCAGTTCTTC

j_gene: TRBJ1-1
v_gene: TRBV7-9
abundance: -
d_gene: -
CDR3aa: CASSFSGQAIWTEAFF
CDR3nt: TGTGCCAGCAGCTTCAGTGGCCAGGCCATTTGGACTGAAGCTTTCTTT

j_gene: TRBJ2-4
v_gene: TRBV12-3/TRBV12-4
abundance: -
d_gene: TRBD1
CDR3aa: CASSPGTGNIQYF
CDR3nt: TGTGCCAGCAGTCCAGGGACAGGTAACATTCAGTACTTC

j_gene: TRBJ2-7
v_gene: TRBV19
abundance: -
d_gene: TRBD2
CDR3aa: CASSASGRASYEQYF
CDR3nt: TGTGCCAGTAGTGCTAGCGGGAGGGCCTCCTACGAGCAGTACTTC

j_gene: TRBJ2-3
v_gene: TRBV5-1
abundance: -
d_gene: -
CDR3aa: CASSSILVGKADTQYF
CDR3nt: TGCGCCAGCAGCTCGATACTAGTAGGTAAAGCAGATACGCAGTATTTT

j_gene: TRBJ2-7
v_gene: TRBV30
abundance: -
d_gene: TRBD1
CDR3aa: CAWRGDSPYEQYF
CDR3nt: TGTGCCTGGAGGGGGGACAGTCCCTACGAGCAGTACTTC

j_gene: TRBJ1-1
v_gene: TRBV7-2
abundance: -
d_gene: -
CDR3aa: CASSSTREGTEAFF
CDR3nt: TGTGCCAGCAGTTCAACCCGGGAGGGAACTGAAGCTTTCTTT

j_gene: TRBJ1-2
v_gene: TRBV4-3
abundance: -
d_gene: -
CDR3aa: CASSHPSKTANYGYTF
CDR3nt: TGCGCCAGCAGCCATCCTAGTAAGACGGCTAACTATGGCTACACCTTC

j_gene: TRBJ2-1
v_gene: TRBV27
abundance: -
d_gene: TRBD1
CDR3aa: CASSLTLGQGLHNEQFF
CDR3nt: TGTGCCAGCAGTCTCACCTTGGGACAGGGACTTCACAATGAGCAGTTCTTC

j_gene: TRBJ1-4
v_gene: TRBV29-1
abundance: -
d_gene: -
CDR3aa: CSVRTYRATNEKLFF
CDR3nt: TGCAGCGTGCGGACATACAGGGCAACTAATGAAAAACTGTTTTTT

j_gene: TRBJ2-6
v_gene: TRBV27
abundance: -
d_gene: -
CDR3aa: CASRPVTRANVLTF
CDR3nt: TGTGCCAGCAGGCCGGTAACTCGGGCCAACGTCCTGACTTTC

j_gene: TRBJ1-1
v_gene: TRBV24-1
abundance: -
d_gene: TRBD1
CDR3aa: CATSATNRGRTEAFF
CDR3nt: TGTGCCACCAGTGCTACGAACAGGGGAAGGACTGAAGCTTTCTTT

j_gene: TRBJ1-1
v_gene: TRBV5-1
abundance: -
d_gene: TRBD1
CDR3aa: CASSTRTGSEAFF
CDR3nt: TGCGCCAGCAGCACACGGACAGGGAGTGAAGCTTTCTTT

j_gene: TRBJ1-2
v_gene: TRBV28
abundance: -
d_gene: TRBD1
CDR3aa: CASSTQGAGNYGYTF
CDR3nt: TGTGCCAGCAGCACACAGGGGGCGGGAAACTATGGCTACACCTTC

j_gene: TRBJ1-1
v_gene: TRBV19
abundance: -
d_gene: TRBD1
CDR3aa: CASSRDRNTEAFF
CDR3nt: TGTGCCAGTAGTAGGGACAGGAACACTGAAGCTTTCTTT

j_gene: TRBJ2-1
v_gene: TRBV4-2
abundance: -
d_gene: TRBD1
CDR3aa: CASSQDSGTGSDEQFF
CDR3nt: TGTGCCAGCAGCCAAGATTCCGGGACAGGGAGCGATGAGCAGTTCTTC

j_gene: TRBJ2-1
v_gene: TRBV27
abundance: -
d_gene: TRBD2
CDR3aa: CAIAVSGRAYNEQFF
CDR3nt: TGTGCCATCGCCGTTAGCGGGAGGGCTTACAATGAGCAGTTCTTC